One and the same sample provided the 17 T cell receptor beta chains below, sequenced in a study of sequential checkpoint blockade in melanoma (dated by TCRdb to about 2019). Receptor libraries were prepared by the immunoSEQ multiplex PCR assay. This immuneACCESS table, as held by TCRdb, lists in-frame sequences with V and J called but not all clones. Of the missing ones, under half trace to an unresolved V gene in checked studies; the others have no known cause. Counted in this sample were roughly 720 clones; around 21% of them appeared once. The ten largest clonotypes hold 15% to 20% of the sample. Explained via the paper, the treatment or condition label denotes: randomized to nivolumab then ipilimumab (arm A) or the reverse (arm B). The sequences come from tumor tissue (inferred from file names), collected from a patient given nivolumab and ipilimumab in sequence. The receptors here all came from a human donor with melanoma.

This sequence joins TRBV6-8 and TRBJ1-2; 10 bases align to TRBD1. Germline V gene lookup returns CDR1 MNHGY and CDR2 SAAAGT. V dropped 5 bases and J dropped 6; count of bases not matched to a gene: 9. This CDR3 has 15 residues. CDR3 region: CASSLETGGRNGYTF. Here the CDR3 DNA reads TGTGCCAGCAGTCTCGAGACAGGGGGCAGAAATGGCTACACCTTC.

CDR3 in DNA: TGTGCCAGCAGTTTGGACACTATGAGGGATACGCAGTATTTT. Amino acid sequence: CASSLDTMRDTQYF. The V gene is TRBV14, the J gene TRBJ2-3; tentative D call: TRBD1 (5 bases). The CDR3 consists of 14 residues. V lost 6 bases and J lost 6, with 16 bases in between. Germline V gene lookup returns CDR1 SGHDN and CDR2 FVKESK. Full variable domain (missing parts from reference TRBV14 and TRBJ2-3): EAGVTQFPSHSVIEKGQTVTLRCDPISGHDNLYWYRRVMGKEIKFLLHFVKESKQDESGMPNNRFLAERTGGTYSTLKVQPAELEDSGVYFCASSLDTMRDTQYFGPGTRLTVL.

In DNA form, the CDR3 reads TGTGCCAGTAGTATGTCAGGGGAAGGCACCGGGGAGCTGTTTTTT. This encodes CASSMSGEGTGELFF. The chain joins TRBV19 to TRBJ2-2; weak D call: TRBD1 (6 bases). This CDR3 is 15 amino acids long. V was pared by 3 bases and J by 4 bases, with 12 bases between. Germline V lookup: CDR1 LNHDA, CDR2 SQIVND (reference sequence).

The V and J genes are TRBV28 and TRBJ2-1; 12 bases fit TRBD2. Trimming cost V 5 bases and J 1 base; bases outside gene matches: 3. Per germline, CDR1 MDHEN and CDR2 SYDVKM. The CDR3 runs 16 residues. CDR3 nucleotide sequence: TGTGCCAGCAGTCCGACTAGCGGGGGATCCTACAATGAGCAGTTCTTC. Its translation: CASSPTSGGSYNEQFF.

The V call is TRBV6-8, the J call TRBJ2-1; D is ambiguous. The germline V gene has CDR1 MNHGY and CDR2 SAAAGT. The ends were cut back, 4 bases at V and 1 base at J, with 14 bases in the middle. This CDR3 comprises 16 residues. CDR3 DNA sequence: TGTGCCAGCAGTTCCCCTCTTAGGAGATCCTACAATGAGCAGTTCTTC. Encoded protein: CASSSPLRRSYNEQFF.

This clone is medium-sized within its sample. The rearrangement links TRBV11-3 to TRBJ2-5; possibly TRBD2 for D (5 bases). Trimming took 1 base from V and 4 from J, leaving 13 bases between them. The CDR3 sequence is 15 residues long. The germline V gene has CDR1 SGHNT and CDR2 YENEEA. CDR3 sequence reads: CASSLGPSSLETQYF. CDR3 coding DNA: TGTGCCAGCAGCTTAGGTCCGTCTAGCTTAGAGACCCAGTACTTC.

Only a few counts were recorded for this clone. The chain carries TRBV9 and TRBJ2-1, with a possible D match to TRBD1 (6 bases). The CDR3 is made up of 14 amino acids. V was trimmed by 2 bases and J by 9 bases, leaving 15 bases between them. Germline V gene data show CDR1 as SGDLS and CDR2 as YYNGEE. Here the CDR3 reads CASSVTGKIGEQFF. CDR3 nucleotide sequence: TGTGCCAGCAGCGTCACAGGGAAGATTGGTGAGCAGTTCTTC.

The chain employs TRBV19 and TRBJ2-1; 10 nucleotides align to TRBD2. With V trimmed by 0 bases and J by 9 bases, 11 bases remained unmatched. From germline, CDR1 is LNHDA and CDR2 SQIVND (reference sequence). There are 17 residues in the CDR3. The CDR3 DNA sequence: TGTGCCAGTAGTATAGATCTGACTAGCGGGCTTAACGGTGAGCAGTTCTTC. Its translation: CASSIDLTSGLNGEQFF.

This clone is categorized as medium-sized. V is TRBV11-3 and J is TRBJ2-3; maybe TRBD2 (5 bases). CDR3 length equals 14 residues. Trimming shortened V by 3 bases and J by 2 bases, and 9 bases separated the two germline ends. The germline CDR1 and CDR2 sequences are SGHNT and YENEEA. Here the CDR3 DNA reads TGTGCCAGCAGCTTCGGACTTCCCACAGATACGCAGTATTTT. This sequence encodes CASSFGLPTDTQYF. Using reference TRBV11-3 and TRBJ2-3 for the parts outside the CDR3, the full variable domain is EAGVVQSPRYKIIEKKQPVAFWCNPISGHNTLYWYLQNLGQGPELLIRYENEEAVDDSQLPKDRFSAERLKGVDSTLKIQPAELGDSAVYLCASSFGLPTDTQYFGPGTRLTVL.

This clone has more than one count but fewer than ten. The genes are TRBV6-1 and TRBJ2-5; D is possibly TRBD2 (6 bases). Germline CDR1 MNHNS, CDR2 SASEGT. Trimming pared 1 base from V and 5 bases from J, leaving 20 bases between. The CDR3 has 17 residues. The DNA for the CDR3 is TGTGCCAGCAGTGAAGAGGGAGGACCCCCGGTGGGCGAGACCCAGTACTTC. This codes for CASSEEGGPPVGETQYF.

This clone is medium-sized within its sample. The genes are TRBV7-2 and TRBJ1-1; D remains unclear. Germline-derived CDR1 and CDR2 are SGHTA and FQGNSA. The V end lost 2 bases, the J end lost 4 bases, and 8 bases lay between the germline ends. This CDR3 is built from 13 residues. The CDR3 region is CASSLRVGTEAFF. In nucleotides, the CDR3 is TGTGCCAGCAGCTTAAGGGTGGGCACTGAAGCTTTCTTT. Full variable domain (outside the CDR3, taken from reference TRBV7-2 and TRBJ1-1): GAGVSQSPSNKVTEKGKDVELRCDPISGHTALYWYRQSLGQGLEFLIYFQGNSAPDKSGLPSDRFSAERTGGSVSTLTIQRTQQEDSAVYLCASSLRVGTEAFFGQGTRLTVV.

By share of the sample, this clone is medium-sized. The genes are TRBV23-1 and TRBJ2-2; 10 nucleotides align to TRBD1. TRBV23-1 is an ORF, with its function uncertain. CDR3 length: 14 residues. Trimming at V came to 6 bases and at J to 4 bases, leaving 2 bases not matched to a gene. For the CDR3, the DNA is TGCGCCAGCAGCCGGGACAGGGGCACCGGGGAGCTGTTTTTT. It encodes CASSRDRGTGELFF.

This clone is medium-sized. V usage is TRBV11-3 and J usage is TRBJ2-2; TRBD1 is a possible D gene (6 bases). The V end was cut by 3 bases, the J end by 7 bases, with 15 bases between. The CDR3 extends over 15 amino acids. From germline, CDR1 is SGHNT and CDR2 YENEEA. The CDR3 DNA sequence: TGTGCCAGCAGCTTGGGGGCTGGACCGAGCGGGGAGCTGTTTTTT. It codes for CASSLGAGPSGELFF.

By frequency in the sample, this clone is medium-sized. The rearrangement links TRBV11-3 to TRBJ1-5; possibly TRBD1 for D (5 bases). Trimming removed 5 bases from V and 2 bases from J, with 10 bases in between. The CDR3 totals 14 residues. From germline, CDR1 is SGHNT and CDR2 YENEEA. The CDR3 DNA reads as TGTGCCAGCAGCCCACGGGGGGGCAATCAGCCCCAGCATTTT. It is translated as CASSPRGGNQPQHF.

A single count supports this clone. The chain carries TRBV10-2 and TRBJ2-7; 11 bases are shared with TRBD1. Germline lookup yields CDR1 WSHSY and CDR2 SAAADI. Trimming at V came to 6 bases and at J to 6 bases, leaving 4 bases not matched to a gene. The CDR3 runs to 13 residues. CDR3 bases: TGCGCCAGCAGGGGACAGGGGGATGGCGAGCAGTACTTC. It encodes CASRGQGDGEQYF.

The rearrangement joins TRBV29-1 to TRBJ1-1; TRBD1 agrees at 7 bases. This CDR3 comprises 14 residues. Germline V gene data show CDR1 as SQVTM and CDR2 as ANQGSEA. V gave up 6 bases and J gave up 5 bases; unmatched junction bases: 12. CDR3 bases: TGCAGCGTGGATGAGGGGGCCAGGGGAACTGAAGCTTTCTTT. Amino acid sequence: CSVDEGARGTEAFF.

This clone was detected only once. The CDR3 region is CASSPGSFATNEKLFF. For the CDR3, the DNA is TGCGCCAGCAGCCCGGGGTCATTTGCAACTAATGAAAAACTGTTTTTT. The gene calls are TRBV5-1 and TRBJ1-4; D unresolved. This CDR3 is 16 amino acids long. CDR1 is SGHRS and CDR2 is YFSETQ in the germline V gene. V dropped 4 bases and J dropped 0 bases, with 13 bases sitting between them.